This T cell receptor beta chain was recovered during a study of T-cell reconstitution after alpha-beta-depleted transplantation in children. Study-level results: Counts and diversity of T cells one year after transplant came mostly from newly produced T cells.

Using unique molecular identifiers, the investigators prepared the TCRbeta library. Each CDR3 protein gets one entry after TCRdb re-called the PCR reads with MiXCR. The repertoire holds about 980,000 distinct CDR3 sequences, roughly 31% seen once, with about 28% in the top ten. This clonotype was found a few times. Its matching antigen is unknown. CDR1 is SQVTM, CDR2 ANQGSEA, per germline. CDR3 length equals 14 residues. V trimming: 4 bases; J trimming: 1 base; junction bases outside the gene matches: 6. V gene TRBV29-1 combines with J gene TRBJ2-7; 8 positions match TRBD1. The clonotype comes from a boy in the first two years of life who had a stem cell transplant for SCID, so the T cells may come from the graft donor. This material consisted of PBMCs, mostly from graft donor cells, taken 360 days after TCRalphabeta/CD19-depleted stem cell transplant. The CDR3 nucleotides read TGCAGCGTTGTAAGGGACAGGTCATCCTACGAGCAGTACTTC. Protein product: CSVVRDRSSYEQYF.